Each of the 26 T cell receptor beta chains below was sequenced from the same sample in a study of T cell changes during pregnancy in multiple sclerosis. Using immunoSEQ multiplex PCR, the repertoire was profiled, and TCRdb retains in-frame clones only, with some absent. The data contain roughly 100,000 clones, about 90% of them singletons. The starting material was peripheral blood, obtained before pregnancy. Receptors were obtained from a female donor with multiple sclerosis, enrolled in a pregnancy study.

The chain is built from TRBV12-5 and TRBJ1-1; tentatively, D is TRBD1 (6 bases). There are 20 residues in the CDR3. Germline CDR1 and CDR2: LGHNT and FRNRAP. The germline V and J ends were trimmed by 1 base and 5 bases, with 29 bases remaining between them. CDR3 sequence: CASGLGEGGGALALRTEAFF. CDR3 nucleotide sequence: TGTGCTAGTGGTTTGGGAGAGGGGGGAGGGGCCCTAGCCTTGCGGACTGAAGCTTTCTTT.

CDR3 residues: CASKVVAASSYEQYF. The CDR3 bases are TGCGCCAGCAAGGTAGTAGCGGCTAGCTCCTACGAGCAGTACTTC. The V call is TRBV5-1, the J call TRBJ2-7, with D perhaps matching TRBD2 (6 bases). The length of the CDR3 is 15 residues. V lost 6 bases and J 0 bases, leaving 16 bases between the germline ends. Germline assignment: CDR1 SGHRS and CDR2 YFSETQ.

V gene TRBV15 combines with J gene TRBJ2-3, with 8 bases that match TRBD2. Looked up from germline, CDR1 is LNHNV and CDR2 is YYDKDF (reference sequence). The CDR3 loop spans 15 amino acids. Trimming at V came to 6 bases and at J to 3 bases, leaving 8 bases not matched to a gene. Written as DNA, the CDR3 is TGTGCCACCAGTATCGGGGGGGGATTGACAGATACGCAGTATTTT. Translated: CATSIGGGLTDTQYF.

This clone was counted many times. The rearrangement joins TRBV6-5 to TRBJ2-2, with 10 bases lining up with TRBD1. Germline V lookup: CDR1 MNHEY, CDR2 SVGAGI. With 2 bases clipped from V and 3 bases from J, the junction kept 0 bases outside the gene matches. This CDR3 comprises 15 residues. The CDR3 DNA reads as TGTGCCAGCAGTTACGGGACAGGGGACACCGGGGAGCTGTTTTTT. Translation: CASSYGTGDTGELFF.

The chain joins TRBV28 to TRBJ2-3; 14 positions agree with TRBD2. The germline V gene has CDR1 MDHEN and CDR2 SYDVKM. This CDR3 contains 16 residues. V trimming: 7 bases; J trimming: 10 bases; junction bases outside the gene matches: 13. CDR3 protein: CASTPIGTSGSIPQYF. The DNA for the CDR3 is TGTGCCAGCACCCCCATAGGGACTAGCGGGAGCATCCCGCAGTATTTT.

The J gene is TRBJ2-1, the V gene TRBV6-1; 13 bases fit TRBD2. The J segment lost 2 bases and the V segment lost 1 base, leaving 5 bases of the junction unmatched. The CDR3 has 18 amino acids. Looked up from germline, CDR1 is MNHNS and CDR2 is SASEGT. The CDR3 nucleotides are TGTGCCAGCAGTGAAGGACTAGCGGGGGGCCGGGCCTACAATGAGCAGTTCTTC. It codes for CASSEGLAGGRAYNEQFF.

The CDR3 is CASSQGTGGSGGNTIYF. In DNA form, the CDR3 reads TGCGCCAGCAGCCAAGGCACAGGGGGATCTGGAGGAAACACCATATATTTT. The chain couples TRBV4-3 to TRBJ1-3; TRBD1 matches at 8 bases. The junction had 9 bases not matched to a gene; V was cut back by 1 base and J by 4 bases. This CDR3 has 17 amino acids. Germline V gives CDR1 LGHNA, CDR2 YSLEER.

The J gene is TRBJ2-3, the V gene TRBV7-6; 9 nucleotides agree with TRBD2. The CDR3 is 16 amino acids. With V trimmed by 5 bases and J by 1 base, 7 bases remained unmatched. CDR1 SGHVS and CDR2 FNYEAQ come from the germline V gene. For the CDR3, the DNA is TGTGCCAGCAGCGCGACCAAGCGGGGGGGCACAGATACGCAGTATTTT. Its protein is CASSATKRGGTDTQYF.

V usage is TRBV7-6 and J usage is TRBJ1-6; D remains ambiguous. Trimming pared 5 bases from V and 7 bases from J, leaving 12 bases between. The CDR3 totals 14 residues. Germline V gives CDR1 SGHVS, CDR2 FNYEAQ. The CDR3 DNA reads TGTGCCAGCAGCACGGGTCGGCAGAATTCACCCCTCCACTTT. Its translation: CASSTGRQNSPLHF. The full variable domain, completed using reference TRBV7-6 and TRBJ1-6, is GAGVSQSPRYKVTKRGQDVALRCDPISGHVSLYWYRQALGQGPEFLTYFNYEAQQDKSGLPNDRFSAERPEGSISTLTIQRTEQRDSAMYRCASSTGRQNSPLHFGNGTRLTVT.

The genes are TRBV4-1 and TRBJ2-1; 9 nucleotides match TRBD2. The CDR3 contains 15 residues. V trimming: 5 bases; J trimming: 6 bases; junction bases outside the gene matches: 8. Germline-derived CDR1 and CDR2 are MGHRA and YSYEKL. CDR3 protein: CASSVGLARINEQFF. The CDR3 nucleotides are TGCGCCAGCAGCGTGGGACTAGCCCGTATCAATGAGCAGTTCTTC.

J is TRBJ2-7 and V is TRBV15, with 7 bases lining up with TRBD1. The germline V gene has CDR1 LNHNV and CDR2 YYDKDF (reference sequence). The CDR3 contains 14 residues. V gave up 3 bases and J gave up 2 bases; unmatched junction bases: 4. CDR3: CATSRGTDTYEQYF. CDR3 sequence (DNA): TGTGCCACCAGCAGGGGGACAGATACCTACGAGCAGTACTTC.

V gene TRBV27 combines with J gene TRBJ2-1; no clear D. The CDR3 spans 14 residues. Germline CDR1 is MNHEY and CDR2 is SMNVEV (reference sequence). The V end lost 8 bases, the J end lost 0 bases, and 11 bases lay between the germline ends. CDR3: CASSPLSSYNEQFF. The CDR3 DNA follows: TGTGCCAGCTCCCCCTTATCCTCCTACAATGAGCAGTTCTTC.

The chain carries TRBV5-1 and TRBJ1-5; possibly TRBD1 for D (5 bases). The length of the CDR3 is 15 residues. Trimming pared 1 base from V and 2 bases from J, leaving 10 bases between. The V gene's germline CDR1 is SGHRS and CDR2 YFSETQ. CDR3 bases: TGCGCCAGCAGCTTGTCGGGGGAACGCAATCAGCCCCAGCATTTT. This translates into CASSLSGERNQPQHF.

V and J are TRBV19 and TRBJ1-1; 8 bases map to TRBD1. The V gene end was trimmed by 6 bases and the J gene end by 4 bases; junction bases not matched to a gene: 10. Germline V gene lookup returns CDR1 LNHDA and CDR2 SQIVND (reference sequence). This CDR3 contains 15 residues. This chain's CDR3 is CASSKRPDRVTEAFF. The CDR3 DNA sequence: TGTGCCAGTAGCAAAAGACCGGACAGGGTCACTGAAGCTTTCTTT.

The gene calls are TRBV7-9 and TRBJ1-1, with TRBD1 as a possible D gene (6 bases). The germline V gene encodes CDR1 SEHNR and CDR2 FQNEAQ (reference sequence). This CDR3 is 16 amino acids long. Trimming pared 7 bases from V and 4 bases from J, leaving 22 bases between. CDR3 sequence (DNA): TGTGCCAGCATCTTGGGGGCGGGGGGTCGTGGCACTGAAGCTTTCTTT. Protein: CASILGAGGRGTEAFF.

This rearrangement joins TRBV5-1 to TRBJ1-2, with TRBD1 identical over 9 bases. Per germline, CDR1 SGHRS and CDR2 YFSETQ. Germline trimming cut 4 bases from V and 6 bases from J; bases unmatched to any gene: 7. The CDR3 is 14 amino acids. DNA for the CDR3: TGCGCCAGCAGCCGCCCGGACAGGGGACATGGCTACACCTTC. This translates into CASSRPDRGHGYTF.

This clone was seen a single time. The rearrangement joins TRBV7-2 to TRBJ2-5, with a weak D call TRBD1 (6 bases). This CDR3 region has 15 residues. The V gene's germline CDR1 is SGHTA and CDR2 FQGNSA. Trimming took 1 base from V and 5 from J, leaving 14 bases between them. This CDR3 reads CASSLVGAQGETQYF. The CDR3 DNA is TGTGCCAGCAGCTTAGTCGGGGCCCAGGGGGAGACCCAGTACTTC.

The chain has TRBV4-3 and TRBJ2-3; 12 bases are shared with TRBD2. This CDR3 has 21 amino acids. With 0 bases clipped from V and 0 bases from J, the junction kept 13 bases outside the gene matches. Germline V gene sequence: CDR1 LGHNA, CDR2 YSLEER. CDR3 in amino acids: CASSQDNQLAGGFSSTDTQYF. The CDR3 DNA follows: TGCGCCAGCAGCCAAGATAATCAACTAGCGGGGGGTTTTTCTAGCACAGATACGCAGTATTTT.

The chain recombines TRBV6-1 with TRBJ2-7, with a weak D call TRBD2 (5 bases). V was trimmed by 3 bases and J by 3 bases, leaving 6 bases between them. Looked up from germline, CDR1 is MNHNS and CDR2 is SASEGT. The CDR3 spans 12 residues. In DNA form, the CDR3 reads TGTGCCAGCAGTGATGGGAGCTACGAGCAGTACTTC. Protein: CASSDGSYEQYF.

The chain uses TRBV9 and TRBJ2-7; D is possibly TRBD2 (5 bases). Germline V gives CDR1 SGDLS, CDR2 YYNGEE. V shed 4 bases and J shed 1 base, with 9 bases lying between them. The CDR3 runs to 13 residues. The CDR3, as DNA: TGTGCCAGCAGCCACCGGGATTCCTACGAGCAGTACTTC. Translation: CASSHRDSYEQYF.

The V and J genes are TRBV5-4 and TRBJ1-1, with D possibly TRBD1 on 6 matching bases. With 5 bases removed from V and 3 bases from J, the gap between germline ends came to 14 bases. The CDR3 is 14 residues long. From germline, CDR1 is SGHNT and CDR2 YYREEE (reference sequence). The CDR3 loop is CASRLAGDDTEAFF. The CDR3 DNA follows: TGTGCCAGCAGACTGGCAGGGGATGACACTGAAGCTTTCTTT. Full variable domain (outside the CDR3, taken from reference TRBV5-4 and TRBJ1-1): ETGVTQSPTHLIKTRGQQVTLRCSSQSGHNTVSWYQQALGQGPQFIFQYYREEENGRGNFPPRFSGLQFPNYSSELNVNALELDDSALYLCASRLAGDDTEAFFGQGTRLTVV.

This sequence joins TRBV5-8 and TRBJ2-6; D gene ambiguous. The CDR3 is made up of 18 amino acids. V lost 5 bases to trimming and J lost 0 bases, with 18 bases between them. From germline, CDR1 is SGHTS and CDR2 YDEGEE. The CDR3 coding sequence is TGTGCCAGCAGTCTTTACACGAGGTCCCTCTCTGGGGCCAACGTCCTGACTTTC. Its protein product is CASSLYTRSLSGANVLTF.

The chain joins TRBV28 to TRBJ2-7, with no clear D. Trimming removed 1 base from V and 0 bases from J, with 13 bases in between. This CDR3 spans 16 amino acids. Per germline, CDR1 MDHEN and CDR2 SYDVKM. Here the CDR3 reads CASSLYDLGLSYEQYF. The CDR3 DNA sequence: TGTGCCAGCAGTTTATACGATCTGGGCCTCTCCTACGAGCAGTACTTC.

Ten or more counts support this clone. The V call is TRBV4-1, the J call TRBJ2-7; perhaps TRBD2 as D (6 bases). Trimming took 0 bases from V and 2 from J, leaving 14 bases between them. The CDR3 sequence is 16 residues long. The V gene's germline CDR1 is MGHRA and CDR2 YSYEKL. The CDR3 sequence: CASSQEGAGSTYEQYF. CDR3 bases: TGCGCCAGCAGCCAAGAGGGAGCGGGTTCTACCTACGAGCAGTACTTC.

The V call is TRBV11-2, the J call TRBJ2-3; TRBD2 matches at 10 bases. Germline CDR1 and CDR2: SGHAT and FQNNGV. Trimming cost V 0 bases and J 8 bases; bases outside gene matches: 11. The CDR3 has 17 amino acids. CDR3 sequence reads: CASSLESPGTSAGTQYF. The CDR3 DNA reads TGTGCCAGCAGCTTAGAGTCCCCTGGGACTAGCGCTGGTACGCAGTATTTT.

The J gene is TRBJ1-5, the V gene TRBV28; TRBD1 aligns across 8 bases. The CDR3 has 14 residues. CDR1 is MDHEN and CDR2 is SYDVKM in the germline V gene. V gave up 8 bases and J gave up 2 bases; unmatched junction bases: 5. CDR3 loop: CASVTGVGNQPQHF. The CDR3 DNA reads as TGTGCCAGCGTGACAGGGGTTGGCAATCAGCCCCAGCATTTT.